This T cell receptor beta chain was identified in a study of cytomegalovirus exposure and HLA in healthy donors. Regarding the study as a whole: Cytomegalovirus status was reportedly diagnosed by the classifier with high sensitivity and specificity.

The table lists this clone with a count of one. Antigen: not known. The V end was cut by 5 bases, the J end by 5 bases, with 15 bases between. The CDR3 is 14 residues long. The germline V gene has CDR1 SGHVS and CDR2 FQNEAQ. These donors were members of the approximately 110-subject validation cohort, a group separate from the roughly 670-subject first cohort. Only in-frame clones appear in the TCRdb table, and some are missing; sequencing was by immunoSEQ multiplex PCR. The top ten hold 1% to 1.5% of the sample, which has under 200,000 clones, 80% to 85% seen once. The chain uses TRBV7-8 and TRBJ2-5; possibly TRBD2 for D (5 bases). This clonotype was sampled from a woman in her thirties in good health and CMV-seronegative. The sequenced sample was PBMCs. CDR3 bases: TGTGCCAGCAGCCCGTTGGACTTCGGGGAGACCCAGTACTTC. Its protein product is CASSPLDFGETQYF.